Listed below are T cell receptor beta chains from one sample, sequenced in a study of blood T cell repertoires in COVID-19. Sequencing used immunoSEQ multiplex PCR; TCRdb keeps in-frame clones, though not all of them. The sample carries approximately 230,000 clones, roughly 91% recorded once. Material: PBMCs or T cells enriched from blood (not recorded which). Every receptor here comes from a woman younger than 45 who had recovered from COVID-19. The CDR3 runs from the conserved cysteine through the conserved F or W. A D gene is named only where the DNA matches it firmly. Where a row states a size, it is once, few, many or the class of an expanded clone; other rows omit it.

cdr3_aa: CAGDRGNYGYTF
cdr3_nt: TGTGCGGGGGACAGGGGCAACTATGGCTACACCTTC
j_call: TRBJ1-2
d_call: TRBD1
v_call: TRBV7-2
clone_size: NA

cdr3_aa: CASSPGTIYNEQFF
cdr3_nt: TGTGCCAGCAGTCCCGGGACAATTTACAATGAGCAGTTCTTC
j_call: TRBJ2-1
d_call: NA
v_call: TRBV7-8
clone_size: NA

cdr3_aa: CASSPMGQGDSPLHF
cdr3_nt: TGTGCCAGCAGTCCCATGGGACAGGGAGATTCACCCCTCCACTTT
j_call: TRBJ1-6
d_call: TRBD1
v_call: TRBV5-6
clone_size: NA

cdr3_aa: CASSYKREGHLRDTQYF
cdr3_nt: TGTGCCAGCAGTTATAAGCGGGAGGGCCACCTGAGAGATACGCAGTATTTT
j_call: TRBJ2-3
d_call: TRBD2
v_call: TRBV6-2/TRBV6-3
clone_size: NA

cdr3_aa: CATSDLRDRGGTGELFF
cdr3_nt: TGTGCCACCAGTGATTTGCGGGACAGGGGTGGGACCGGGGAGCTGTTTTTT
j_call: TRBJ2-2
d_call: TRBD1
v_call: TRBV24-1
clone_size: once

cdr3_aa: CASSSTGGPGNTEAFF
cdr3_nt: TGTGCCAGCAGCAGTACAGGGGGTCCGGGGAACACTGAAGCTTTCTTT
j_call: TRBJ1-1
d_call: TRBD1
v_call: TRBV5-6
clone_size: NA

cdr3_aa: CASRILENTGELFF
cdr3_nt: TGTGCCAGCAGGATACTAGAGAACACCGGGGAGCTGTTTTTT
j_call: TRBJ2-2
d_call: NA
v_call: TRBV7-9
clone_size: NA

cdr3_aa: CASSIFRTGGKDYGYTF
cdr3_nt: TGTGCCAGCAGTATCTTTCGGACAGGGGGCAAAGACTATGGCTACACCTTC
j_call: TRBJ1-2
d_call: TRBD1
v_call: TRBV28
clone_size: NA

cdr3_aa: CATSRGVGEGLYEQYF
cdr3_nt: TGTGCCACCAGCAGAGGAGTCGGAGAAGGTCTCTACGAGCAGTACTTC
j_call: TRBJ2-7
d_call: NA
v_call: TRBV15
clone_size: NA

cdr3_aa: CASMLGGPGNTIYF
cdr3_nt: TGTGCCAGTATGTTGGGGGGACCTGGAAACACCATATATTTT
j_call: TRBJ1-3
d_call: NA
v_call: TRBV19
clone_size: NA

cdr3_aa: CASSEVLGHTNGYTF
cdr3_nt: TGTGCCAGCAGTGAAGTCCTAGGACACACTAATGGCTACACCTTC
j_call: TRBJ1-2
d_call: NA
v_call: TRBV6-1
clone_size: NA

cdr3_aa: CASSSTGEPNYGYTF
cdr3_nt: TGTGCCAGCAGCTCCACAGGGGAGCCCAACTATGGCTACACCTTC
j_call: TRBJ1-2
d_call: TRBD1
v_call: TRBV7-3
clone_size: NA

cdr3_aa: CASSIQSGGIGQPQHF
cdr3_nt: TGTGCCAGTAGTATACAGTCAGGGGGCATAGGACAGCCCCAGCATTTT
j_call: TRBJ1-5
d_call: TRBD1
v_call: TRBV19
clone_size: NA

cdr3_aa: CASRGQGTQPQHF
cdr3_nt: TGTGCCAGCAGGGGACAGGGGACTCAGCCCCAGCATTTT
j_call: TRBJ1-5
d_call: TRBD1
v_call: TRBV12-3/TRBV12-4
clone_size: NA

cdr3_aa: CASSIADREETQYF
cdr3_nt: TGTGCCAGTAGTATAGCAGACAGGGAGGAGACCCAGTACTTC
j_call: TRBJ2-5
d_call: TRBD1
v_call: TRBV19
clone_size: NA

cdr3_aa: CASSHPDRNLYGYTF
cdr3_nt: TGTGCCAGCAGCCACCCGGACAGGAATCTGTATGGCTACACCTTC
j_call: TRBJ1-2
d_call: TRBD1
v_call: TRBV4-2
clone_size: NA

cdr3_aa: CAITGTGNSPLHF
cdr3_nt: TGTGCCATTACCGGGACAGGGAATTCACCCCTCCACTTT
j_call: TRBJ1-6
d_call: TRBD1
v_call: TRBV10-3
clone_size: NA

cdr3_aa: CAWSRTGRRNQPQHF
cdr3_nt: TGTGCCTGGAGTAGGACAGGGAGGCGGAATCAGCCCCAGCATTTT
j_call: TRBJ1-5
d_call: TRBD1
v_call: TRBV30
clone_size: once

cdr3_aa: CAWGQAPSEKLFF
cdr3_nt: TGTGCCTGGGGACAGGCCCCATCTGAAAAACTGTTTTTT
j_call: TRBJ1-4
d_call: TRBD1
v_call: TRBV30
clone_size: once

cdr3_aa: CASRSSGPYEQYF
cdr3_nt: TGTGCCAGCAGAAGCAGCGGGCCCTACGAGCAGTACTTC
j_call: TRBJ2-7
d_call: NA
v_call: TRBV6-5
clone_size: NA

cdr3_aa: CASSPRSYGYTF
cdr3_nt: TGTGCCAGTAGTCCCCGGAGCTATGGCTACACCTTC
j_call: TRBJ1-2
d_call: NA
v_call: TRBV19
clone_size: once

cdr3_aa: CASSFGGLRNEQFF
cdr3_nt: TGTGCCAGCAGTTTCGGGGGGCTCAGGAATGAGCAGTTCTTC
j_call: TRBJ2-1
d_call: NA
v_call: TRBV28
clone_size: NA

cdr3_aa: CASSSPPLGEGTEAFF
cdr3_nt: TGTGCCAGTAGTTCTCCCCCTCTGGGGGAGGGCACTGAAGCTTTCTTT
j_call: TRBJ1-1
d_call: NA
v_call: TRBV19
clone_size: once

cdr3_aa: CATGGDGETQYF
cdr3_nt: TGTGCCACGGGTGGCGACGGGGAGACCCAGTACTTC
j_call: TRBJ2-5
d_call: NA
v_call: TRBV7-9
clone_size: NA